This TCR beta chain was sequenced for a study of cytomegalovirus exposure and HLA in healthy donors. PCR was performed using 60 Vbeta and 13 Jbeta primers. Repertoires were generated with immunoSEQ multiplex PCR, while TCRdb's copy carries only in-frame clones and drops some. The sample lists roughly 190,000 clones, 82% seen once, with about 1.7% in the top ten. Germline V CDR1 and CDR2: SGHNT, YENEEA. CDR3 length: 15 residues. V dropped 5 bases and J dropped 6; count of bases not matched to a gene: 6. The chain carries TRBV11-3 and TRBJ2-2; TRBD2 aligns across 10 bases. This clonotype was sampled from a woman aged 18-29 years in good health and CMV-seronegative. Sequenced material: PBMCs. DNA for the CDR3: TGTGCCAGCAGCCCCCGGCTAGCGGGAGCCGGGGAGCTGTTTTTT. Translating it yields CASSPRLAGAGELFF.